The clone carrying this T cell receptor (beta chain) came up once. The V gene's germline CDR1 is MNHEY and CDR2 SMNVEV (reference sequence). This CDR3 region has 12 residues. Trimming shortened V by 9 bases and J by 2 bases, and 9 bases separated the two germline ends. This sample stems from a study of T cell changes during pregnancy in multiple sclerosis. The repertoire was sequenced with immunoSEQ multiplex PCR; TCRdb's copy has only in-frame clones and lacks some. The sample lists tens of thousands of clones; 96% were seen once. The chain joins TRBV27 to TRBJ2-3; the D gene is possibly TRBD2 (5 bases). The sequence derives from a female donor with multiple sclerosis, enrolled in a pregnancy study. The specimen comprised CD8+ T cells from peripheral blood mononuclear cells, sampled after pregnancy. The CDR3, as DNA: TGTGCCAGTGGACTCTTCACAGATACGCAGTATTTT. Its translation is CASGLFTDTQYF.